One and the same sample provided the 22 T cell receptor beta chains below, sequenced in a study of shared clonotypes between healthy human individuals. TCRdb's table, derived via immunoSEQ multiplex PCR, lists solely in-frame clones and lacks some. The profile shows 2 million to 2.5 million clones, 80% to 95% of them singletons. Source material: naive CD4+ T cells from PBMCs. Subset of the sample: CD45RA+ positively selected. The receptors here all came from a man between 18 and 29 years old in good health. Some clones in this sample may be carry-over from other donors' samples.

J is TRBJ1-3 and V is TRBV7-9; D gene ambiguous. Trimming took off 5 bases at V and 4 bases at J, with 12 bases between the two ends. Germline V lookup: CDR1 SEHNR, CDR2 FQNEAQ (reference sequence). This CDR3 comprises 14 residues. The CDR3 DNA sequence: TGTGCCAGCAGCCCGGGATTCGGAGGAAACACCATATATTTT. This gives the protein CASSPGFGGNTIYF.

The J gene is TRBJ1-2, the V gene TRBV28; weak D call: TRBD1 (5 bases). CDR1 MDHEN and CDR2 SYDVKM come from the germline V gene. The CDR3 consists of 12 residues. V shed 4 bases and J shed 3 bases, with 6 bases lying between them. The CDR3 loop is CASSWGHYGYTF. CDR3 DNA: TGTGCCAGCAGTTGGGGCCACTATGGCTACACCTTC.

CDR3 in amino acids: CASRGPAKNIQYF. The CDR3 DNA reads TGTGCCAGTAGAGGCCCAGCCAAAAACATTCAGTACTTC. The V call is TRBV19, the J call TRBJ2-4; D uncertain. Germline V gene sequence: CDR1 LNHDA, CDR2 SQIVND (reference sequence). The V and J ends lost 6 bases and 0 bases respectively, with 6 bases between them. The CDR3 totals 13 residues.

This chain connects TRBV9 to TRBJ2-3, with D possibly being TRBD1 or TRBD2 (5 bases each). The CDR3 spans 14 residues. Germline CDR1 is SGDLS and CDR2 is YYNGEE. Trimming stripped 0 bases from V and 5 bases from J, with 10 bases between. CDR3 protein: CASSVGVGEDTQYF. The CDR3 DNA follows: TGTGCCAGCAGCGTAGGTGTGGGGGAAGATACGCAGTATTTT.

This clone occurred a few times. DNA for the CDR3: TGTGCCAGCAGTAAACCGCCGCCGAACACTGAAGCTTTCTTT. It encodes CASSKPPPNTEAFF. This chain joins TRBV16 and TRBJ1-1; D remains ambiguous. The germline V gene encodes CDR1 KGHSY and CDR2 FQNENV. The CDR3 covers 14 residues. V was cut by 6 bases and J by 1 base, with 12 bases left in between.

The V and J genes are TRBV7-9 and TRBJ2-1, with D perhaps matching TRBD1 (6 bases). Germline-derived CDR1 and CDR2 are SEHNR and FQNEAQ (reference sequence). Trimming removed 5 bases at V and 8 bases at J, with 13 bases between. The CDR3 has 13 residues. The CDR3 coding sequence is TGTGCCAGCAGCAAGGACAGATTCGATGAGCAGTTCTTC. Protein: CASSKDRFDEQFF.

A few counts support this clone. The genes are TRBV9 and TRBJ2-2, with D tentatively TRBD1 (6 bases). From germline, CDR1 is SGDLS and CDR2 YYNGEE. The CDR3 has 16 amino acids. V was trimmed by 1 base and J by 2 bases, leaving 12 bases between them. The CDR3 sequence is CASSVRGGANTGELFF. In DNA, the CDR3 is TGTGCCAGCAGCGTAAGAGGGGGAGCTAACACCGGGGAGCTGTTTTTT.

This clone was detected only once. V is TRBV19 and J is TRBJ2-6; the D gene is possibly TRBD1 (6 bases). The V gene lost 6 bases and the J gene lost 8 bases, with 8 bases spanning the gap. The CDR3 is made up of 12 amino acids. From germline, CDR1 is LNHDA and CDR2 SQIVND (reference sequence). The CDR3: CASRRDTNVLTF. Written as DNA, the CDR3 is TGTGCCAGTAGAAGGGACACCAACGTCCTGACTTTC.

The CDR3 sequence is CASSLIRARGANVLTF. The CDR3 coding sequence is TGTGCCAGCAGCTTAATACGGGCGCGCGGGGCCAACGTCCTGACTTTC. The chain uses TRBV5-8 and TRBJ2-6; unclear D gene. Germline lookup yields CDR1 SGHTS and CDR2 YDEGEE. The CDR3 runs 16 residues. V gave up 2 bases and J gave up 4 bases, with 13 bases separating them.

This chain links TRBV30 with TRBJ2-7; TRBD2 matches 8 bases. Losses at the gene ends were 6 bases for V and 2 bases for J; bases not matched to a gene: 6. The CDR3 sequence is 13 residues long. CDR1 is GTSNPN, CDR2 SVGIG, per germline (reference sequence). CDR3 residues: CACLAGWAYEQYF. DNA for the CDR3: TGTGCCTGCTTAGCGGGATGGGCCTACGAGCAGTACTTC.

The V call is TRBV2, the J call TRBJ1-2, with TRBD1 matching over 9 bases. Germline lookup yields CDR1 SNHLY and CDR2 FYNNEI. The CDR3 length is 16 residues. The V segment lost 0 bases and the J segment 4 bases; nucleotides outside the gene matches: 6. The CDR3: CASSEAGTGLTYGYTF. The CDR3 DNA reads as TGTGCCAGCAGTGAAGCGGGGACAGGGCTGACCTATGGCTACACCTTC.

In this sample, this clone turned up once. The chain joins TRBV18 to TRBJ1-1, with 7 bases matching TRBD1. This CDR3 has 14 amino acids. V lost 5 bases to trimming and J lost 4 bases; unmatched junction nucleotides: 7. Per the germline V gene, CDR1 is KGHSH and CDR2 is LQKENI. Written as DNA, the CDR3 is TGTGCCAGCTCATCAACAGGGGAGTCCACTGAAGCTTTCTTT. Translation gives CASSSTGESTEAFF.

This clone was seen a few times. Other DNA sequences from this sample encode an identical CDR3 as well. The chain links TRBV9 to TRBJ1-1; 8 bases map to TRBD1. Germline values: CDR1 SGDLS, CDR2 YYNGEE. V trimming: 2 bases; J trimming: 2 bases; junction bases outside the gene matches: 2. The CDR3 extends over 14 amino acids. The CDR3 nucleotides read TGTGCCAGCAGCGTTACAGGGGGTAACACTGAAGCTTTCTTT. This encodes CASSVTGGNTEAFF.

The chain links TRBV29-1 to TRBJ2-7; 7 nucleotides line up with TRBD1. Germline V CDR1 and CDR2: SQVTM, ANQGSEA. J lost 10 bases, V lost 3 bases, and 6 bases had no gene match. This CDR3 contains 11 residues. CDR3 protein: CSVDWRGGQYF. The DNA of the CDR3 is TGCAGCGTTGACTGGAGAGGGGGCCAGTACTTC.

The genes are TRBV4-1 and TRBJ2-2; tentatively, D is TRBD1 or TRBD2 (5 bases each). CDR3 length: 11 amino acids. V was clipped by 9 bases and J by 6 bases, with 8 bases between them. Germline V gene data show CDR1 as MGHRA and CDR2 as YSYEKL. The CDR3 sequence is CARRGPGELFF. In DNA, the CDR3 is TGCGCCAGGAGGGGCCCCGGGGAGCTGTTTTTT.

This clone was seen just once. The rearrangement joins TRBV5-1 to TRBJ2-2; 11 nucleotides agree with TRBD1. This CDR3 comprises 18 residues. V was pared by 2 bases and J by 5 bases, with 11 bases of the junction left unmatched. Germline V gives CDR1 SGHRS, CDR2 YFSETQ. This CDR3 reads CASSFSTLDRGQTGELFF. The CDR3 DNA sequence: TGCGCCAGCAGCTTCTCTACCTTGGACAGGGGGCAAACCGGGGAGCTGTTTTTT.

A single count supports this clone. This chain links TRBV7-9 with TRBJ2-6, with D perhaps TRBD1 (6 bases). The CDR3 runs 15 residues. Germline CDR1 and CDR2: SEHNR and FQNEAQ (reference sequence). Trimming removed 4 bases from V and 6 bases from J, with 13 bases in between. Here the CDR3 reads CASSSYQGQANVLTF. In DNA form, the CDR3 reads TGTGCCAGCAGCTCGTACCAGGGGCAGGCCAACGTCCTGACTTTC.

The V and J genes are TRBV7-2 and TRBJ1-5; a weak D match, TRBD1 (5 bases). CDR1 is SGHTA and CDR2 is FQGNSA in the germline V gene. With 2 bases removed from V and 3 bases from J, the gap between germline ends came to 11 bases. The CDR3 has 15 amino acids. The CDR3 is CASSLRGALNQPQHF. CDR3 DNA sequence: TGTGCCAGCAGCTTAAGAGGGGCTCTCAATCAGCCCCAGCATTTT.

The chain uses TRBV18 and TRBJ1-1; TRBD1 might be the D (5 bases). CDR1 KGHSH and CDR2 LQKENI come from the germline V gene. V lost 1 base and J lost 2, with 11 bases in between. This CDR3 spans 15 amino acids. In nucleotides, the CDR3 is TGTGCCAGCTCACCACTTTTGCAGGGCAACACTGAAGCTTTCTTT. Amino acids: CASSPLLQGNTEAFF.

V gene TRBV7-8 combines with J gene TRBJ1-2, with 8 bases matching TRBD1. The CDR3 is 15 amino acids. Trimming cost V 5 bases and J 4 bases; bases outside gene matches: 9. The V gene's germline CDR1 is SGHVS and CDR2 FQNEAQ. CDR3 DNA sequence: TGTGCCAGCAGCGCTGACAGGGGAGTGGGCTATGGCTACACCTTC. It codes for CASSADRGVGYGYTF.

The chain recombines TRBV4-1 with TRBJ1-4; 7 nucleotides line up with TRBD1. The CDR3 extends over 16 amino acids. Germline V gene sequence: CDR1 MGHRA, CDR2 YSYEKL. V shed 2 bases and J 8 bases; nucleotides not matched to a gene: 11. The CDR3 nucleotides read TGCGCCAGCAGCCAATACCCGGGACAGAACTTCGAAAAACTGTTTTTT. This gives the protein CASSQYPGQNFEKLFF.

The CDR3 reads CASSSRDTGELFF. CDR3 DNA: TGTGCCAGCAGTTCAAGGGACACCGGGGAGCTGTTTTTT. The chain employs TRBV27 and TRBJ2-2; unclear D gene. Trimming pared 4 bases from V and 3 bases from J, leaving 6 bases between. The CDR3 consists of 13 residues. Germline-derived CDR1 and CDR2 are MNHEY and SMNVEV (reference sequence).